These T cell receptor beta chains were read from a single sample in a study of cytomegalovirus exposure and HLA in healthy donors. The assay was immunoSEQ multiplex PCR, and TCRdb's table has in-frame clones only and misses some. The table records about 160,000 clones, about 81% of them present only once. Sequences were obtained from PBMCs. These receptors originate from a girl aged 10 to 17 in good health and CMV-seropositive. Both conserved end residues are part of each CDR3. The order of the fields is J gene, clone size, D gene, V gene, CDR3 protein, CDR3 DNA. D genes are given only for firm matches. Part of the rows lack a size; the others show once, few, many or a class for expanded clones.

j_call: TRBJ2-2; clone_size: -; d_call: TRBD1; v_call: TRBV30; cdr3_aa: CAWDRGHTGELFF; cdr3_nt: TGTGCCTGGGACAGGGGGCACACCGGGGAGCTGTTTTTT
j_call: TRBJ2-1; clone_size: -; d_call: TRBD1; v_call: TRBV28; cdr3_aa: CASSRTGGGNEQFF; cdr3_nt: TGTGCCAGCAGTAGGACAGGGGGTGGGAATGAGCAGTTCTTC
j_call: TRBJ2-7; clone_size: -; d_call: TRBD2; v_call: TRBV7-9; cdr3_aa: CASSLEASGGFSYF; cdr3_nt: TGTGCCAGCAGCTTAGAAGCTAGCGGGGGGTTTTCGTACTTC
j_call: TRBJ2-7; clone_size: -; d_call: TRBD2; v_call: TRBV18; cdr3_aa: CASSPYEAGGDEQYF; cdr3_nt: TGTGCCAGCTCACCATACGAAGCGGGAGGGGACGAGCAGTACTTC
j_call: TRBJ1-2; clone_size: -; d_call: -; v_call: TRBV7-9; cdr3_aa: CASSLQGIDGYTF; cdr3_nt: TGTGCCAGCAGCTTACAGGGAATAGATGGCTACACCTTC
j_call: TRBJ2-1; clone_size: few; d_call: -; v_call: TRBV7-2; cdr3_aa: CASSLAVYSYNEQFF; cdr3_nt: TGTGCCAGCAGCTTAGCGGTCTACTCCTACAATGAGCAGTTCTTC
j_call: TRBJ2-4; clone_size: -; d_call: -; v_call: TRBV2; cdr3_aa: CASRGLNRDGIQYF; cdr3_nt: TGTGCCAGCAGGGGTCTCAACAGGGACGGGATTCAGTACTTC
j_call: TRBJ2-7; clone_size: once; d_call: TRBD1; v_call: TRBV10-1; cdr3_aa: CASSGQDRGPHEQYF; cdr3_nt: TGCGCCAGCAGTGGACAGGACAGGGGGCCCCACGAGCAGTACTTC
j_call: TRBJ1-1; clone_size: -; d_call: -; v_call: TRBV5-1; cdr3_aa: CASSSTNGGTEAFF; cdr3_nt: TGCGCCAGCAGCTCTACCAACGGAGGGACTGAAGCTTTCTTT
j_call: TRBJ1-1; clone_size: -; d_call: -; v_call: TRBV6-6; cdr3_aa: CATKETGNTEAFF; cdr3_nt: TGTGCCACCAAAGAGACAGGAAACACTGAAGCTTTCTTT
j_call: TRBJ1-3; clone_size: -; d_call: -; v_call: TRBV2; cdr3_aa: CASSGASSGNTIYF; cdr3_nt: TGTGCCAGCAGTGGAGCCAGCTCTGGAAACACCATATATTTT
j_call: TRBJ1-2; clone_size: -; d_call: TRBD1; v_call: TRBV5-6; cdr3_aa: CASSLTGDWYGYTF; cdr3_nt: TGTGCCAGCAGCCTGACAGGGGATTGGTATGGCTACACCTTC
j_call: TRBJ2-3; clone_size: -; d_call: -; v_call: TRBV29-1; cdr3_aa: CSVFLRTDTQYF; cdr3_nt: TGCAGCGTTTTCTTGAGGACAGATACGCAGTATTTT